This TCR beta chain was sequenced in a study of blood T cell repertoires in COVID-19. The wider study: The samples span acute and convalescent COVID-19 from the United States, Italy and Spain.

The repertoire was sequenced with immunoSEQ multiplex PCR; TCRdb's copy has only in-frame clones and lacks some. Among roughly 200,000 clones listed, about 80% were seen once. This sequence originates from a man in his fifties with active or convalescent COVID-19. The sequenced material came from peripheral blood.

The DNA for the CDR3 is TGTGCCAGCAGCCGATCGGGACAGGGGGGATCCACCGGGGAGCTGTTTTTT. Translation: CASSRSGQGGSTGELFF. The chain recombines TRBV7-8 with TRBJ2-2; 11 bases are shared with TRBD1. The CDR3 runs to 17 residues. With 5 bases clipped from V and 4 bases from J, the junction kept 9 bases outside the gene matches. Looked up from germline, CDR1 is SGHVS and CDR2 is FQNEAQ.